This T cell receptor (beta chain) was captured by sequencing in a study of T-cell reconstitution after alpha-beta-depleted transplantation in children. Unique molecular identifiers featured in how the TCRbeta library was prepared. TCRdb re-analysed the PCR reads in MiXCR, keeping a single row per CDR3 protein. The data contain some 300,000 distinct CDR3 sequences, around a tenth of them singletons. In this sample, this clonotype turned up many times. Germline V gives CDR1 SGHVS, CDR2 FQNEAQ. The CDR3 length is 15 residues. Trimming took 4 bases from V and 1 from J, leaving 13 bases between them. The TCR comes from a human donor who donated a stem cell graft to a child with acute lymphoblastic leukemia. The rearrangement links TRBV7-8 to TRBJ1-2; D is possibly TRBD1 (5 bases). This sample comprised PBMCs from the stem cell graft donor, obtained from the stem cell graft. CDR3 DNA: TGTGCCAGCAGCTCCCTGGGAGGGGATAACTATGGCTACACCTTC. Residues: CASSSLGGDNYGYTF. Based on the CDR3 plus reference TRBV7-8 and TRBJ1-2, the full variable domain is GAGVSQSPRYKVAKRGQDVALRCDPISGHVSLFWYQQALGQGPEFLTYFQNEAQLDKSGLPSDRFFAERPEGSVSTLKIQRTQQEDSAVYLCASSSLGGDNYGYTFGSGTRLTVV.